This is a list of T cell receptor beta chains from one sample in a study of CD8 T cells in ankylosing spondylitis. TCRdb re-derived calls from the 5' RACE reads in MiXCR, one entry per CDR3 protein. This table has over 150,000 distinct CDR3 sequences, 9.5% to 15% appearing once. Sequenced sample: blood, either unsorted or a sorted T cell fraction (not recorded which). Every receptor here comes from a male donor with ankylosing spondylitis or in good health (not recorded which). CDR3s include the opening cysteine and the closing phenylalanine or tryptophan. Each record gives: D gene, J gene, clone size, V gene, CDR3 protein, CDR3 DNA. A D gene is named only where the DNA matches it firmly. Rows give clone size only sometimes, using once, few, many, or a class for an expanded clone.

TRBD2 | TRBJ2-3 | - | TRBV14 | CASSQETGLSTDTQYF | TGTGCCAGCAGCCAAGAGACGGGACTAAGCACAGATACGCAGTATTTT
- | TRBJ1-5 | few | TRBV9 | CASSVATTFRPSNQPQHF | TGTGCCAGCAGCGTAGCTACGACATTTCGGCCTAGCAATCAGCCCCAGCATTTT
- | TRBJ2-1 | few | TRBV7-6 | CASSASTSGGNEQFF | TGTGCCAGCAGCGCTTCGACTAGTGGAGGCAATGAGCAGTTCTTC
TRBD2 | TRBJ2-3 | few | TRBV4-1 | CASSQVLAGPPDTQYF | TGCGCCAGCAGCCAAGTACTAGCGGGGCCCCCAGATACGCAGTATTTT
TRBD1 | TRBJ2-3 | few | TRBV7-8 | CASSLGAGGSTDTQYF | TGTGCCAGCAGCTTAGGGGCAGGGGGAAGCACAGATACGCAGTATTTT
- | TRBJ2-3 | few | TRBV12-3/TRBV12-4 | CASSLVVFTDTQYF | TGTGCCAGCAGTTTAGTGGTCTTCACAGATACGCAGTATTTT
- | TRBJ2-7 | few | TRBV12-3/TRBV12-4 | CASSLDSREQYF | TGTGCCAGCAGTTTAGATTCGCGCGAGCAGTACTTC
- | TRBJ2-7 | few | TRBV19 | CASSPRFGLNYEQYF | TGTGCCAGTAGTCCAAGGTTCGGACTGAACTACGAGCAGTACTTC
TRBD2 | TRBJ2-1 | - | TRBV7-9 | CASSVTSGSNEQFF | TGTGCCAGCAGCGTGACTAGCGGGAGCAATGAGCAGTTCTTC
- | TRBJ1-2 | - | TRBV7-9 | CASSLDQDGYTF | TGTGCCAGCAGCTTAGATCAAGATGGCTACACCTTT
- | TRBJ2-2 | - | TRBV6-5 | CASSLGEAGELFF | TGTGCCAGCAGTTTAGGGGAGGCCGGGGAGCTGTTTTTT
TRBD1 | TRBJ2-7 | few | TRBV10-2 | CASSESRTGGEQYF | TGCGCCAGCAGTGAGTCGCGGACAGGGGGCGAGCAGTACTTC
- | TRBJ1-4 | - | TRBV12-3/TRBV12-4 | CASRGTTGEKLFF | TGTGCCAGCAGGGGAACCACGGGAGAAAAACTGTTTTTT
- | TRBJ2-2 | - | TRBV7-9 | CASRGTDNTGELFF | TGTGCCAGCCGAGGGACGGACAACACCGGGGAGCTGTTTTTT
- | TRBJ2-1 | - | TRBV28 | CASGPGSYNEQFF | TGTGCCAGCGGTCCGGGGTCCTACAATGAGCAGTTCTTC
TRBD1 | TRBJ2-3 | many | TRBV6-1 | CASKTGTGHTDTQYF | TGTGCCAGCAAGACCGGGACAGGCCACACAGATACGCAGTATTTT
- | TRBJ2-1 | - | TRBV6-4 | CASSPDAEVYNEQFF | TGTGCCAGCAGTCCCGACGCGGAGGTCTACAATGAGCAGTTCTTC